The 8 T cell receptor beta chains reported below all come from one sample, sequenced in a study of T cells in Graves' hyperthyroidism and ophthalmopathy. From RNA transcripts, TCR beta CDR3 regions were amplified. During a first-round RT-PCR of the TCR CDR3, the HTBI primer set was used. TCRdb analysed the multiplex PCR reads with MiXCR anew, one entry per CDR3 protein. The data show over 200,000 distinct CDR3 sequences, approximately 15% seen once. What was sequenced was blood. These receptors were taken from a woman aged 40 to 50 with Graves' hyperthyroidism that later progressed to Graves' ophthalmopathy.

This clonotype was observed a few times. The chain is built from TRBV5-8 and TRBJ2-1; D gene ambiguous. CDR1 and CDR2 from the germline V gene are SGHTS and YDEGEE. V lost 1 base, J lost 7 bases, and 18 bases lay in between. This CDR3 region has 16 residues. The CDR3 region is CASSLTFAPRGNEQFF. CDR3 coding DNA: TGTGCCAGCAGCTTGACATTTGCGCCCAGAGGTAATGAGCAGTTCTTC.

With respect to this clonotype: The junction differs from germline at one of its ends, possibly a read error. This chain uses TRBV16 with TRBJ2-5; TRBD1 or TRBD2 may be the D gene (6 bases each). The CDR3 has 12 amino acids. The germline V gene encodes CDR1 KGHSY and CDR2 FQNENV. In nucleotides, the CDR3 is TGTGCCAGCAGCCAAAGGGGGGAGACGCAGTACTTC. Protein sequence: CASSQRGETQYF.

The genes are TRBV19 and TRBJ2-2; 10 nucleotides match TRBD1. The CDR3 spans 14 residues. V lost 9 bases to trimming and J lost 7 bases; unmatched junction nucleotides: 8. Germline loops: CDR1 LNHDA, CDR2 SQIVND (reference sequence). This CDR3 is CASVPGQGSGELFF. As DNA, the CDR3 is TGTGCCAGCGTCCCGGGACAGGGGAGCGGGGAGCTGTTTTTT.

This clonotype was recorded many times. The genes are TRBV28 and TRBJ1-1, with D possibly being TRBD1 (5 bases). Trimming pared 5 bases from V and 2 bases from J, leaving 9 bases between. Germline V gives CDR1 MDHEN, CDR2 SYDVKM. The CDR3 has 13 residues. The DNA for the CDR3 is TGTGCCAGCAGTGTGACAGACAACACTGAAGCTTTCTTT. Amino acids: CASSVTDNTEAFF.

The chain joins TRBV18 to TRBJ2-3; 9 bases match TRBD1. The CDR3 extends over 18 amino acids. CDR1 KGHSH and CDR2 LQKENI come from the germline V gene. The J segment lost 4 bases and the V segment lost 0 bases, leaving 11 bases of the junction unmatched. CDR3 amino acids: CASSPPNGTGNEADTQYF. The CDR3 DNA follows: TGTGCCAGCTCACCACCCAATGGGACAGGGAATGAGGCAGATACGCAGTATTTT.

This clonotype has at least ten counts. The rearrangement uses TRBV19 and TRBJ2-1, with D perhaps TRBD2 (5 bases). This CDR3 has 13 amino acids. CDR1 and CDR2 (germline): LNHDA, SQIVND (reference sequence). Trimming removed 4 bases at V and 4 bases at J, with 8 bases between. The CDR3 loop is CASSKLGYNEQFF. CDR3 nucleotides: TGTGCCAGTAGTAAACTAGGGTACAATGAGCAGTTCTTC. Looking up the rest from reference TRBV19 and TRBJ2-1 gives the full variable domain: DGGITQSPKYLFRKEGQNVTLSCEQNLNHDAMYWYRQDPGQGLRLIYYSQIVNDFQKGDIAEGYSVSREKKESFPLTVTSAQKNPTAFYLCASSKLGYNEQFFGPGTRLTVL.

At least ten counts were recorded for this clonotype. V usage is TRBV15 and J usage is TRBJ2-7; 10 bases match TRBD2. J gave up 1 base and V 3 bases, and 12 bases lay outside the gene matches. The CDR3 has 18 amino acids. Germline-derived CDR1 and CDR2 are LNHNV and YYDKDF (reference sequence). CDR3 loop: CATSSGRYRTSGSYEQYF. CDR3 bases: TGTGCCACCAGCAGTGGGAGGTATAGGACTAGCGGTTCCTACGAGCAGTACTTC.

This clonotype was seen many times. This rearrangement joins TRBV19 to TRBJ2-3; 13 bases are a match to TRBD2. The length of the CDR3 is 19 residues. V trimming: 5 bases; J trimming: 2 bases; junction bases outside the gene matches: 13. Per germline, CDR1 LNHDA and CDR2 SQIVND (reference sequence). CDR3 in DNA: TGTGCCAGTAGTCCCGGACTAGCGGGGGAGGCTTCTCACACAGATACGCAGTATTTT. Its translation: CASSPGLAGEASHTDTQYF.